The 18 T cell receptor beta chains presented below share a single source sample, sequenced in a study of cytomegalovirus exposure and HLA in healthy donors. The study ran its PCR with 60 Vbeta and 13 Jbeta primers. Clones were read by immunoSEQ multiplex PCR, and TCRdb kept only the in-frame ones, dropping some. The top ten clones hold roughly 0.75% of a sample with about 190,000 clones, approximately 78% of them seen once. Sequenced input: PBMCs. The receptors here all came from a woman aged 18-35 years in good health and CMV-seronegative.

This rearrangement joins TRBV6-4 to TRBJ2-7, with 8 positions matching TRBD1. There are 17 residues in the CDR3. Germline V gives CDR1 MRHNA, CDR2 SNTAGT. V was clipped by 7 bases and J by 1 base; unmatched bases: 15. CDR3: CASIRDVAGGFSYEQYF. The CDR3 bases are TGTGCCAGCATTAGGGACGTGGCAGGGGGCTTTTCCTACGAGCAGTACTTC.

The chain links TRBV10-3 to TRBJ2-1; tentative D call: TRBD2 (6 bases). Per the germline V gene, CDR1 is ENHRY and CDR2 is SYGVKD. The V and J ends lost 2 bases and 6 bases respectively, with 23 bases between them. This CDR3 is 18 amino acids long. The DNA for the CDR3 is TGTGCCATCAGTGAGGAGGCGGGACTCGCGGGCGGGGTCAATGAGCAGTTCTTC. This codes for CAISEEAGLAGGVNEQFF.

This chain links TRBV19 with TRBJ1-4, with TRBD1 as a possible D gene (5 bases). The germline CDR1 and CDR2 sequences are LNHDA and SQIVND (reference sequence). This CDR3 spans 16 amino acids. The V end was cut by 3 bases, the J end by 0 bases, with 11 bases between. CDR3 coding DNA: TGTGCCAGTAGTATGGTAGGGGCTGCAACTAATGAAAAACTGTTTTTT. Residues: CASSMVGAATNEKLFF.

The rearrangement joins TRBV4-1 to TRBJ2-7, with a tentative D call TRBD1 (6 bases). From germline, CDR1 is MGHRA and CDR2 YSYEKL. The CDR3 runs to 15 residues. The ends were cut back, 1 base at V and 0 bases at J, with 10 bases in the middle. The CDR3 reads CASSQVQGSSYEQYF. The CDR3 region has the DNA TGCGCCAGCAGCCAAGTCCAGGGGAGCTCCTACGAGCAGTACTTC.

The CDR3 spells CASGTADSVYGYTF. The CDR3 DNA sequence: TGTGCCTCGGGGACAGCAGATTCTGTCTATGGCTACACCTTC. This chain uses TRBV6-1 with TRBJ1-2; 7 nucleotides agree with TRBD1. The CDR3 contains 14 residues. The germline V gene encodes CDR1 MNHNS and CDR2 SASEGT. The V segment lost 11 bases and the J segment 4 bases; nucleotides outside the gene matches: 13.

J is TRBJ1-2 and V is TRBV5-1; a weak D match, TRBD1 (6 bases). CDR1 is SGHRS, CDR2 YFSETQ, per germline. V lost 2 bases, J lost 4 bases, and 9 bases lay in between. The CDR3 is 13 amino acids. The CDR3 region is CASSFDRSYGYTF. The CDR3 nucleotides are TGCGCCAGCAGCTTCGACAGGAGCTATGGCTACACCTTC.

CDR3 nucleotide sequence: TGTGCCTGGAGCAGAGGCGCAGATACGCAGTATTTT. It yields the protein CAWSRGADTQYF. The J gene is TRBJ2-3, the V gene TRBV30; D is ambiguous. The CDR3 contains 12 residues. Trimming removed 3 bases at V and 4 bases at J, with 8 bases between. Germline V lookup: CDR1 GTSNPN, CDR2 SVGIG (reference sequence). Using reference TRBV30 and TRBJ2-3 for the parts outside the CDR3, the full variable domain is SQTIHQWPATLVQPVGSPLSLECTVEGTSNPNLYWYRQAAGRGLQLLFYSVGIGQISSEVPQNLSASRPQDRQFILSSKKLLLSDSGFYLCAWSRGADTQYFGPGTRLTVL.

The rearrangement links TRBV7-9 to TRBJ2-7, with 10 bases lining up with TRBD1. The junction had 3 bases not matched to a gene; V was cut back by 5 bases and J by 2 bases. There are 14 residues in the CDR3. Germline V lookup: CDR1 SEHNR, CDR2 FQNEAQ (reference sequence). Here the CDR3 DNA reads TGTGCCAGCAGCCCCGACAGGGGGCCCTACGAGCAGTACTTC. It codes for CASSPDRGPYEQYF.

This clone has just a few counts. CDR3 protein: CASSPRRQSTSETQYF. CDR3 coding DNA: TGCGCCAGCAGCCCGAGGCGGCAGTCAACCTCAGAGACCCAGTACTTC. This rearrangement joins TRBV5-1 to TRBJ2-5; D is unclear. CDR1 and CDR2 from the germline V gene are SGHRS and YFSETQ. This CDR3 has 16 residues. V lost 4 bases, J lost 4 bases, and 20 bases lay in between.

The chain links TRBV4-1 to TRBJ2-7; D unresolved. Looked up from germline, CDR1 is MGHRA and CDR2 is YSYEKL. The CDR3 runs to 16 residues. V was pared by 0 bases and J by 1 base, with 13 bases between. The CDR3 DNA reads TGCGCCAGCAGCCAAGAGAGCGTTCGCTTTTCCTACGAGCAGTACTTC. Protein product: CASSQESVRFSYEQYF.

The chain links TRBV2 to TRBJ1-4; tentatively, D is TRBD1 (5 bases). V was pared by 4 bases and J by 7 bases, with 16 bases between. The CDR3 is 15 amino acids. The germline V gene has CDR1 SNHLY and CDR2 FYNNEI. The CDR3 loop is CASSAKGTWGEKLFF. CDR3 in DNA: TGTGCCAGCAGTGCAAAAGGGACTTGGGGTGAAAAACTGTTTTTT.

This chain uses TRBV6-1 with TRBJ2-1; TRBD2 agrees at 14 bases. Germline trimming cut 6 bases from V and 7 bases from J; bases unmatched to any gene: 5. Germline V gene lookup returns CDR1 MNHNS and CDR2 SASEGT. The CDR3 sequence is 15 residues long. CDR3 bases: TGTGCCAGCAGAGTCGGGACTAGCGGGGGTAATGAGCAGTTCTTC. It codes for CASRVGTSGGNEQFF.

This sequence joins TRBV7-2 and TRBJ2-5; 7 bases align to TRBD1. In germline, CDR1 is SGHTA, CDR2 FQGNSA. CDR3 size: 13 residues. Trimming at V came to 5 bases and at J to 5 bases, leaving 5 bases not matched to a gene. The CDR3 sequence: CASSLGQVETQYF. The CDR3 bases are TGTGCCAGCAGCCTTGGACAGGTCGAGACCCAGTACTTC.

The chain uses TRBV6-1 and TRBJ2-6; TRBD1 aligns across 8 bases. The CDR3 loop spans 16 amino acids. Germline lookup yields CDR1 MNHNS and CDR2 SASEGT. Unmatched junction bases numbered 3, after V lost 4 bases and J lost 1 base. This CDR3 is CASSGGQVSGANVLTF. Here the CDR3 DNA reads TGTGCCAGCAGTGGGGGACAGGTTTCTGGGGCCAACGTCCTGACTTTC.

In its sample, this clone was seen once. The chain links TRBV18 to TRBJ2-2; 10 positions match TRBD2. Germline V gene sequence: CDR1 KGHSH, CDR2 LQKENI. The CDR3 runs 15 residues. Trimming removed 2 bases from V and 5 bases from J; junction bases left unmatched: 2. CDR3 amino acids: CASSPMTSGTGELFF. The CDR3 DNA reads TGTGCCAGCTCACCAATGACTAGCGGGACCGGGGAGCTGTTTTTT. Drawing the rest from reference TRBV18 and TRBJ2-2, the complete variable domain is NAGVMQNPRHLVRRRGQEARLRCSPMKGHSHVYWYRQLPEEGLKFMVYLQKENIIDESGMPKERFSAEFPKEGPSILRIQQVVRGDSAAYFCASSPMTSGTGELFFGEGSRLTVL.

V is TRBV27 and J is TRBJ1-3; a weak D match, TRBD1 (6 bases). CDR3 length: 13 amino acids. Germline V CDR1 and CDR2: MNHEY, SMNVEV (reference sequence). With 9 bases removed from V and 4 bases from J, the gap between germline ends came to 13 bases. The CDR3 region has the DNA TGTGCCAGAGTACAGGGCCACGGAAACACCATATATTTT. Protein sequence: CARVQGHGNTIYF.

The chain joins TRBV27 to TRBJ1-1, with 9 bases aligning to TRBD1. In germline, CDR1 is MNHEY, CDR2 SMNVEV (reference sequence). V shed 4 bases, J shed 6 bases, and the junction held 9 bases outside the gene matches. CDR3 length equals 15 residues. CDR3 DNA: TGTGCCAGCAGTTCCAGGACAGGGGAAGTGGCTGAAGCTTTCTTT. It encodes CASSSRTGEVAEAFF.

In this sample, this clone turned up once. The chain has TRBV27 and TRBJ2-7, with D possibly being TRBD2 (6 bases). CDR3 size: 13 residues. Trimming pared 2 bases from V and 4 bases from J, leaving 9 bases between. The germline V gene encodes CDR1 MNHEY and CDR2 SMNVEV (reference sequence). The CDR3 DNA sequence: TGTGCCAGCAGTTTAAAGGCGGGGTACGAGCAGTACTTC. The encoded protein is CASSLKAGYEQYF.